The rows below give T cell receptor beta chains drawn from one sample of a study of cytomegalovirus exposure and HLA in healthy donors. Profiled with immunoSEQ multiplex PCR; TCRdb holds only in-frame clones, not every one. Of about 150,000 clones listed, 70% to 90% are singletons. The specimen sequenced was PBMCs. Source of these receptors: a man aged 35 to 55 in good health and CMV-seronegative. Each CDR3 is given with its conserved first and last residue. The D gene is left open where the match is weak. The listing skips clone size in some rows; elsewhere it reads once, few, many or a size class.

J gene | V gene | clone size | D gene | CDR3 protein | CDR3 DNA
TRBJ2-5 | TRBV11-3 | NA | TRBD2 | CASSLGLAGGGETQYF | TGTGCCAGCAGCCTGGGACTAGCGGGAGGTGGAGAGACCCAGTACTTC
TRBJ2-2 | TRBV12-5 | NA | TRBD2 | CASAMGLAVNTGELFF | TGTGCTAGTGCCATGGGACTAGCGGTTAACACCGGGGAGCTGTTTTTT
TRBJ2-5 | TRBV6-5 | NA | TRBD1 | CASSYSGTATLATQYF | TGTGCCAGCAGTTACTCCGGGACAGCAACTCTCGCGACCCAGTACTTC
TRBJ2-7 | TRBV28 | NA | TRBD2 | CASSLTLAGAYEQYF | TGTGCCAGCAGTTTAACCTTAGCGGGAGCCTACGAGCAGTACTTC
TRBJ1-1 | TRBV7-8 | NA | NA | CASSPQRRGPTEAFF | TGTGCCAGCAGCCCACAACGGAGGGGCCCGACTGAAGCTTTCTTT
TRBJ2-5 | TRBV4-1 | NA | TRBD2 | CASSERLAGGRGETQYF | TGCGCCAGCAGCGAAAGACTAGCGGGAGGGCGGGGGGAGACCCAGTACTTC
TRBJ2-1 | TRBV4-1 | NA | NA | CASSQDPRTRLVGQFF | TGCGCCAGCAGCCAAGATCCCAGGACCCGACTAGTAGGGCAGTTCTTC
TRBJ2-2 | TRBV19 | NA | TRBD1 | CASYPRDRFPATGELFF | TGTGCCAGTTATCCGCGGGACAGGTTTCCCGCCACCGGGGAGCTGTTTTTT
TRBJ1-1 | TRBV6-5 | NA | TRBD1 | CASRPPGTGNTEAFF | TGTGCCAGCAGACCCCCCGGGACAGGGAACACTGAAGCTTTCTTT
TRBJ1-2 | TRBV7-9 | NA | NA | CASSLHLRGGYTF | TGTGCCAGCAGCTTACACCTCAGGGGCGGCTACACCTTC
TRBJ2-3 | TRBV13 | once | NA | CASSFRRDLVVDTQYF | TGTGCCAGCAGCTTCCGCCGGGATCTGGTAGTTGATACGCAGTATTTT
TRBJ2-2 | TRBV11-2 | few | TRBD1 | CASSRTGEGVGELFF | TGTGCCAGCAGCAGGACAGGGGAAGGGGTCGGGGAGCTGTTTTTT
TRBJ2-2 | TRBV7-3 | NA | TRBD1 | CASSFRDRNTGELFF | TGTGCCAGCAGCTTCCGGGACAGGAACACCGGGGAGCTGTTTTTT
TRBJ1-5 | TRBV7-9 | few | TRBD1 | CSSSLSPGQGAVRNQPQHF | TGTTCCAGCAGCTTATCCCCGGGACAGGGGGCTGTAAGGAATCAGCCCCAGCATTTT
TRBJ2-7 | TRBV7-9 | NA | NA | CASSLPGAGNGYEQYF | TGTGCCAGCAGCTTACCCGGAGCAGGGAACGGCTACGAGCAGTACTTC
TRBJ2-1 | TRBV27 | NA | TRBD2 | CASSWAAGGWYNEQFF | TGTGCCAGCAGTTGGGCAGCGGGAGGGTGGTACAATGAGCAGTTCTTC